The 15 T cell receptor beta chains in this list originate from one sample, sequenced in a study of cytomegalovirus exposure and HLA in healthy donors. Only in-frame clones appear in the TCRdb table, and some are missing; sequencing was by immunoSEQ multiplex PCR. This table holds more than 55,000 clones, around 90% found once. Sequenced input: PBMCs. All receptors derive from a man between 18 and 29 years old in good health and CMV-seronegative.

The chain uses TRBV19 and TRBJ2-1, with 11 bases matching TRBD2. Germline values: CDR1 LNHDA, CDR2 SQIVND (reference sequence). The CDR3 spans 13 residues. V was clipped by 11 bases and J by 10 bases; unmatched bases: 10. The CDR3 region has the DNA TGTGCCTCCGGGGGACTAGCGGTCAAAGAGCAGTTCTTC. Protein product: CASGGLAVKEQFF.

The genes are TRBV19 and TRBJ1-5; D unresolved. CDR1 and CDR2 (germline): LNHDA, SQIVND (reference sequence). This CDR3 contains 15 residues. With 1 base removed from V and 4 bases from J, the gap between germline ends came to 11 bases. The CDR3, as DNA: TGTGCCAGTAGTATAGTGAACAGCAATAATCAGCCCCAGCATTTT. Its translation is CASSIVNSNNQPQHF.

The chain carries TRBV13 and TRBJ2-7; D is uncertain. This CDR3 region has 13 residues. Germline V CDR1 and CDR2: PRHDT, FYEKMQ (reference sequence). Deletions cut 0 bases from V and 2 bases from J, with 5 bases between. For the CDR3, the DNA is TGTGCCAGCAGCTTAGGCCAGACCTACGAGCAGTACTTC. Translating gives CASSLGQTYEQYF.

CDR3 amino acids: CASSSRDRYYEQYF. The CDR3 region has the DNA TGTGCCAGCAGTTCTCGGGACAGGTACTACGAGCAGTACTTC. The chain has TRBV28 and TRBJ2-7; TRBD1 matches at 8 bases. Looked up from germline, CDR1 is MDHEN and CDR2 is SYDVKM. The CDR3 loop spans 14 amino acids. Trimming took 4 bases from V and 3 from J; bases not matched to a gene: 5.

The genes are TRBV6-6 and TRBJ1-5; the match to TRBD1 covers 8 bases. The CDR3 covers 15 residues. Germline V lookup: CDR1 MNHNY, CDR2 SVGAGI (reference sequence). Unmatched junction bases numbered 3, after V lost 3 bases and J lost 2 bases. The CDR3 loop is CASSYTGGGNQPQHF. For the CDR3, the DNA is TGTGCCAGCAGTTATACAGGGGGGGGCAATCAGCCCCAGCATTTT.

V is TRBV5-8 and J is TRBJ2-6, with D perhaps TRBD1 (6 bases). V was cut by 1 base and J by 4 bases, with 12 bases left in between. The CDR3 sequence is 16 residues long. Germline lookup yields CDR1 SGHTS and CDR2 YDEGEE. The CDR3 protein is CASSLWQGSGANVLTF. Written as DNA, the CDR3 is TGTGCCAGCAGCTTGTGGCAGGGGTCGGGGGCCAACGTCCTGACTTTC.

The genes are TRBV9 and TRBJ1-4; 8 bases align to TRBD1. The CDR3 runs 15 residues. Germline assignment: CDR1 SGDLS and CDR2 YYNGEE. V was pared by 4 bases and J by 3 bases, with 5 bases of the junction left unmatched. The CDR3 DNA reads as TGTGCCAGCAGCCCCCAGGGGGCGGCTAATGAAAAACTGTTTTTT. Its protein is CASSPQGAANEKLFF.

The rearrangement joins TRBV6-1 to TRBJ1-4; 12 bases line up with TRBD1. Per germline, CDR1 MNHNS and CDR2 SASEGT. The CDR3 length is 21 residues. With 0 bases clipped from V and 0 bases from J, the junction kept 11 bases outside the gene matches. The CDR3 coding sequence is TGTGCCAGCAGTGAAGCGAAGGGACAGGGGGCATGGGCCCCAACTAATGAAAAACTGTTTTTT. Encoded protein: CASSEAKGQGAWAPTNEKLFF.

The chain combines TRBV28 with TRBJ2-7, with 8 bases that match TRBD1. V dropped 5 bases and J dropped 2; count of bases not matched to a gene: 11. Germline V CDR1 and CDR2: MDHEN, SYDVKM. CDR3 size: 16 residues. The CDR3 DNA sequence: TGTGCCAGCAGTGCCTACGACAGGGGAATTGCCTACGAGCAGTACTTC. Its translation is CASSAYDRGIAYEQYF. The full variable domain, completed using reference TRBV28 and TRBJ2-7, is DVKVTQSSRYLVKRTGEKVFLECVQDMDHENMFWYRQDPGLGLRLIYFSYDVKMKEKGDIPEGYSVSREKKERFSLILESASTNQTSMYLCASSAYDRGIAYEQYFGPGTRLTVT.

The chain is built from TRBV10-3 and TRBJ2-7, with 10 nucleotides matching TRBD2. The J segment lost 7 bases and the V segment lost 5 bases, leaving 5 bases of the junction unmatched. Germline assignment: CDR1 ENHRY and CDR2 SYGVKD. The CDR3 is made up of 13 amino acids. CDR3 residues: CAISPAGGREQYF. In nucleotides, the CDR3 is TGTGCCATCAGTCCAGCGGGAGGGCGGGAGCAGTACTTC.

Only a few counts were recorded for this clone. The J gene is TRBJ2-7, the V gene TRBV19, with D unresolved. CDR3 length equals 12 residues. Between the trimmed V and J ends, which lost 6 bases and 1 base, there was a span of 7 bases. Per the germline V gene, CDR1 is LNHDA and CDR2 is SQIVND (reference sequence). The CDR3 DNA is TGTGCCAGTAGCTCCGGGTCCTACGAGCAGTACTTC. Translation gives CASSSGSYEQYF.

This chain links TRBV18 with TRBJ2-2; 15 nucleotides agree with TRBD2. The junction had 4 bases not matched to a gene; V was cut back by 2 bases and J by 0 bases. Germline loops: CDR1 KGHSH, CDR2 LQKENI. The CDR3 covers 19 residues. CDR3 in DNA: TGTGCCAGCTCACCAGCCGGACTAGCGGGAGGGGCGAACACCGGGGAGCTGTTTTTT. This codes for CASSPAGLAGGANTGELFF.

J is TRBJ1-2 and V is TRBV6-1; TRBD1 aligns across 7 bases. CDR1 is MNHNS and CDR2 is SASEGT in the germline V gene. Trimming cost V 5 bases and J 11 bases; bases outside gene matches: 14. This CDR3 is 14 amino acids long. CDR3 DNA sequence: TGTGCCAGCAGTTTCGGGACAGATCTATGGTGGTACACCTTC. Amino acid sequence: CASSFGTDLWWYTF.

The rearrangement uses TRBV6-6 and TRBJ1-5; D is ambiguous. The ends were cut back, 5 bases at V and 6 bases at J, with 11 bases in the middle. Germline V CDR1 and CDR2: MNHNY, SVGAGI (reference sequence). The CDR3 is 13 residues long. CDR3 region: CASSTHPSQPQHF. The CDR3 nucleotides are TGTGCCAGCAGTACCCACCCGAGTCAGCCCCAGCATTTT.

This chain connects TRBV5-4 to TRBJ1-5; D is uncertain. V lost 0 bases and J 10 bases, leaving 17 bases between the germline ends. In germline, CDR1 is SGHNT, CDR2 YYREEE (reference sequence). CDR3 length: 15 amino acids. Written as DNA, the CDR3 is TGTGCCAGCAGCTTGGGAGTCGGTCCCGACTATCCCCAGCATTTT. As protein: CASSLGVGPDYPQHF.